This TCR beta chain was sequenced during a study of blood T cell repertoires in COVID-19. The CDR3 has 15 amino acids. The V end was cut by 5 bases, the J end by 4 bases, with 15 bases between. CDR1 and CDR2 (germline): MNHEY, SVGAGI. Generated by immunoSEQ multiplex PCR, the TCRdb table keeps only in-frame clones and is missing some. Here the sample spans approximately 250,000 clones, 85% to 90% being singletons. This receptor was taken from a young man with active or convalescent COVID-19. The chain employs TRBV6-5 and TRBJ1-5; unclear D gene. What was sequenced was peripheral blood. CDR3 sequence: CASSPDGVNNQPQHF. As DNA, the CDR3 is TGTGCCAGCAGTCCCGACGGGGTCAATAATCAGCCCCAGCATTTT.